This TCR beta chain stems from a study of blood T cell repertoires in COVID-19. The overall study: The study drew acute and convalescent COVID-19 samples from the United States, Italy and Spain. T cells, B-cell-depleted T cells, or PBMCs supplied cDNA or gDNA.

Original handling: Quantification of nucleated cells was approximated via reference gene primer amplification. Profiled with immunoSEQ multiplex PCR; TCRdb holds only in-frame clones, not every one. The V and J calls and clone size are taken from that table; D and trimming were inferred from the DNA. This table has some 130,000 clones, approximately 74% appearing once. The CDR3 runs to 12 residues. V was trimmed by 7 bases and J by 4 bases, leaving 9 bases between them. Germline CDR1 is SGHTA and CDR2 is FQGNSA. This sequence was found in a woman aged 70-85 years with acute or convalescent COVID-19. Sequencing was performed on peripheral blood. The chain combines TRBV7-2 with TRBJ2-3; D remains unclear. The CDR3 DNA reads as TGTGCCAGCACCCGGGTTGCAGATACGCAGTATTTT. Amino acid sequence: CASTRVADTQYF.